The 6 T cell receptor beta chains below all came from one sample that was sequenced in a study of graft-versus-host responses after intestinal transplantation. Data came from immunoSEQ multiplex PCR; TCRdb stores just in-frame clones and leaves some out. The sample yields approximately 9,300 clones, 30% seen once. Source: alloreactive CD4+ T cells from a mixed lymphocyte reaction culture, taken before intestinal transplant. The subset here: CFSE-low proliferating T cells sorted from approximately six-day pre-transplant mixed lymphocyte reaction (GvH or HvG direction). Source of these receptors: a human patient who received an intestinal transplant.

With respect to this clone: A much larger clone lies a single base off, so this may be a read error. The chain carries TRBV9 and TRBJ2-7, with TRBD2 matching 14 bases. This CDR3 contains 15 residues. The germline gives CDR1 SGDLS, CDR2 YYNGEE. CDR3 DNA sequence: TGTGCCGGCAGCATCGGGACTAGCGGGAGTTACGAGCAGTACTTC. This translates into CAGSIGTSGSYEQYF.

This clone was seen more than once but under ten times. The genes are TRBV6-5 and TRBJ2-1; D gene unclear. CDR3 length: 14 residues. Per germline, CDR1 MNHEY and CDR2 SVGAGI. Trimming pared 6 bases from V and 0 bases from J, leaving 9 bases between. In DNA form, the CDR3 reads TGTGCCAGCAGCCCGTCGTTCTCCTACAATGAGCAGTTCTTC. Its protein is CASSPSFSYNEQFF.

This clone was found a few times. V gene TRBV5-4 combines with J gene TRBJ1-2; a possible D gene is TRBD1 (5 bases). This CDR3 has 13 residues. Germline lookup yields CDR1 SGHNT and CDR2 YYREEE (reference sequence). V was cut by 4 bases and J by 3 bases, with 10 bases left in between. The CDR3 loop is CASSPEGYYGYTF. CDR3 DNA: TGTGCCAGCAGCCCGGAGGGGTACTATGGCTACACCTTC.

This rearrangement joins TRBV4-1 to TRBJ2-3; D possibly corresponds to TRBD2 (5 bases). The CDR3 consists of 16 residues. V gave up 2 bases and J gave up 0 bases, with 12 bases separating them. From germline, CDR1 is MGHRA and CDR2 YSYEKL. CDR3 protein: CASSQFEGGSTDTQYF. In DNA form, the CDR3 reads TGCGCCAGCAGCCAATTTGAGGGCGGGAGCACAGATACGCAGTATTTT.

The chain recombines TRBV6-5 with TRBJ2-1; a possible D gene is TRBD2 (5 bases). With 7 bases removed from V and 2 bases from J, the gap between germline ends came to 15 bases. The CDR3 runs 15 residues. From germline, CDR1 is MNHEY and CDR2 SVGAGI. The CDR3 nucleotides are TGTGCCAGCAAAGGGATAGAGGAGGCCTACAATGAGCAGTTCTTC. This gives the protein CASKGIEEAYNEQFF.

The gene calls are TRBV6-5 and TRBJ2-2, with D perhaps matching TRBD1 (6 bases). CDR1 MNHEY and CDR2 SVGAGI come from the germline V gene. CDR3 length equals 16 residues. The ends were cut back, 0 bases at V and 3 bases at J, with 11 bases in the middle. The CDR3 region is CASSYSSGQYTGELFF. The DNA of the CDR3 is TGTGCCAGCAGTTACTCATCCGGACAGTACACCGGGGAGCTGTTTTTT.